These 24 T cell receptor beta chains share one sample of origin, sequenced in a study of blood T cell repertoires in COVID-19. Data came from immunoSEQ multiplex PCR; TCRdb stores just in-frame clones and leaves some out. This sample carries some 300,000 clones, 89% of them seen once, and the ten largest clones take less than 3.5%. Input material: PBMCs or T cells enriched from blood (not recorded which). The receptors derive from a woman aged 45-60 years who had been exposed to COVID-19.

V gene TRBV6-5 combines with J gene TRBJ1-2; perhaps TRBD1 as D (5 bases). This CDR3 is 14 amino acids long. Per the germline V gene, CDR1 is MNHEY and CDR2 is SVGAGI. V lost 6 bases to trimming and J lost 4 bases, with 15 bases between them. Written as DNA, the CDR3 is TGTGCCAGCAGGGAGAGGGACTCTAGCTATGGCTACACCTTC. This sequence encodes CASRERDSSYGYTF.

J is TRBJ1-1 and V is TRBV7-2; D is undetermined. CDR3 size: 14 residues. Germline values: CDR1 SGHTA, CDR2 FQGNSA. V was clipped by 7 bases and J by 1 base, with 13 bases between them. DNA of the CDR3: TGTGCCAGCACCGACGACTCGGGGAACACTGAAGCTTTCTTT. This codes for CASTDDSGNTEAFF.

V is TRBV6-5 and J is TRBJ2-7; 9 bases are shared with TRBD1. The trim removed 11 bases at V and 6 bases at J, leaving 5 bases unmatched. This CDR3 region has 11 residues. Per germline, CDR1 MNHEY and CDR2 SVGAGI. This chain's CDR3 is CASSQGAEQYF. The CDR3 DNA reads as TGTGCCTCCTCACAGGGGGCCGAGCAGTACTTC.

The J gene is TRBJ2-3, the V gene TRBV5-4; 13 bases align to TRBD2. J was trimmed by 6 bases and V by 1 base; bases with no gene match: 2. This CDR3 has 15 amino acids. Per the germline V gene, CDR1 is SGHNT and CDR2 is YYREEE (reference sequence). The CDR3 bases are TGTGCCAGCAGCTTGCCACTAGCGGGGGGGGATACGCAGTATTTT. Translation: CASSLPLAGGDTQYF.

The gene calls are TRBV7-9 and TRBJ2-1; possible D gene TRBD1, 5 bases. With 0 bases removed from V and 9 bases from J, the gap between germline ends came to 12 bases. The germline V gene has CDR1 SEHNR and CDR2 FQNEAQ (reference sequence). This CDR3 is 14 amino acids long. The CDR3 loop reads CASSLALGASEQFF. CDR3 DNA: TGTGCCAGCAGCTTAGCGCTAGGGGCGAGTGAGCAGTTCTTC.

This chain uses TRBV7-2 with TRBJ1-5; TRBD1 might be the D (6 bases). There are 15 residues in the CDR3. V shed 1 base and J shed 4 bases, with 11 bases lying between them. Looked up from germline, CDR1 is SGHTA and CDR2 is FQGNSA. CDR3 protein: CASSLEGGLNQPQHF. DNA of the CDR3: TGTGCCAGCAGCTTAGAGGGGGGGTTAAATCAGCCCCAGCATTTT.

The rearrangement joins TRBV19 to TRBJ1-1, with D perhaps matching TRBD1 (5 bases). V was trimmed by 2 bases and J by 5 bases, leaving 12 bases between them. The CDR3 extends over 14 amino acids. CDR1 is LNHDA and CDR2 is SQIVND in the germline V gene (reference sequence). CDR3 protein: CASSITQGQTEAFF. The DNA for the CDR3 is TGTGCCAGTAGTATAACTCAGGGTCAAACTGAAGCTTTCTTT.

This clone was observed once. This chain joins TRBV28 and TRBJ1-1; the match to TRBD1 covers 8 bases. The germline gives CDR1 MDHEN, CDR2 SYDVKM. The CDR3 runs to 15 residues. V lost 5 bases and J lost 2; bases outside the gene matches: 7. CDR3 bases: TGTGCCAGCAGTCCGTCCGGACAGGGAAACACTGAAGCTTTCTTT. Residues: CASSPSGQGNTEAFF.

The V gene is TRBV28, the J gene TRBJ1-4, with 8 bases aligning to TRBD1. V lost 2 bases to trimming and J lost 8 bases; unmatched junction nucleotides: 4. Looked up from germline, CDR1 is MDHEN and CDR2 is SYDVKM. The CDR3 totals 14 residues. This CDR3 is CASSLQGAWEKLFF. Here the CDR3 DNA reads TGTGCCAGCAGTTTACAGGGGGCTTGGGAAAAACTGTTTTTT.

This clone was seen just once. The CDR3 DNA follows: TGTGCCAGCTCCCCCAGACAGGGGCAGGCCGGGGAGCTGTTTTTT. Translation gives CASSPRQGQAGELFF. The chain carries TRBV18 and TRBJ2-2; TRBD1 agrees at 8 bases. This CDR3 contains 15 residues. The V segment lost 6 bases and the J segment 6 bases; nucleotides outside the gene matches: 9. Germline CDR1 and CDR2: KGHSH and LQKENI.

The chain carries TRBV18 and TRBJ2-7; TRBD2 matches at 11 bases. V lost 5 bases, J lost 3 bases, and 9 bases stayed unmatched. This CDR3 has 16 amino acids. Germline CDR1 reads KGHSH; CDR2 reads LQKENI. CDR3 DNA: TGTGCCAGCTCAGAAGGGACAGGACTAGCGGGCTACGAGCAGTACTTC. This sequence encodes CASSEGTGLAGYEQYF.

CDR3 nucleotide sequence: TGTGCCAGCTCAACAGGGCTTAATGAAAAACTGTTTTTT. Its protein is CASSTGLNEKLFF. The rearrangement uses TRBV28 and TRBJ1-4, with D tentatively TRBD1 (6 bases). V was trimmed by 8 bases and J by 4 bases, leaving 11 bases between them. The length of the CDR3 is 13 residues. Germline CDR1 and CDR2: MDHEN and SYDVKM.

This chain links TRBV11-2 with TRBJ1-1; D is possibly TRBD1 (5 bases). Germline CDR1 SGHAT, CDR2 FQNNGV. V was trimmed by 5 bases and J by 8 bases, leaving 18 bases between them. This CDR3 is 14 amino acids long. In DNA, the CDR3 is TGTGCCAGCAGCCAACTCACGGGGGAGCGGGAAGCTTTCTTT. Amino acid sequence: CASSQLTGEREAFF.

The chain joins TRBV19 to TRBJ2-1; 10 nucleotides line up with TRBD2. CDR3 size: 12 residues. Looked up from germline, CDR1 is LNHDA and CDR2 is SQIVND (reference sequence). The trim removed 8 bases at V and 7 bases at J, leaving 2 bases unmatched. This chain's CDR3 is CASLSGGNEQFF. In nucleotides, the CDR3 is TGTGCCAGTCTTAGCGGGGGGAATGAGCAGTTCTTC.

The chain is built from TRBV30 and TRBJ1-1; D unclear. CDR3 length equals 14 residues. Germline CDR1 GTSNPN, CDR2 SVGIG (reference sequence). V lost 1 base and J lost 0, with 9 bases in between. CDR3 region: CAWSGGGMNTEAFF. CDR3 DNA: TGTGCCTGGAGTGGGGGAGGGATGAACACTGAAGCTTTCTTT.

The chain couples TRBV15 to TRBJ2-5; 7 bases are a match to TRBD2. Germline V gives CDR1 LNHNV, CDR2 YYDKDF (reference sequence). This CDR3 spans 15 amino acids. Trimming removed 3 bases from V and 0 bases from J; junction bases left unmatched: 4. The CDR3: CATSSERGDQETQYF. Here the CDR3 DNA reads TGTGCCACCAGCAGTGAACGGGGGGACCAAGAGACCCAGTACTTC.

This clone showed up just once. This chain's CDR3 is CAWSAGDFNQPQHF. For the CDR3, the DNA is TGTGCCTGGAGTGCGGGGGACTTCAATCAGCCCCAGCATTTT. V usage is TRBV30 and J usage is TRBJ1-5; a weak D match, TRBD1 (5 bases). Germline V lookup: CDR1 GTSNPN, CDR2 SVGIG (reference sequence). This CDR3 spans 14 amino acids. V lost 1 base and J 3 bases, leaving 10 bases between the germline ends.

This chain joins TRBV2 and TRBJ2-6, with D unresolved. The V end lost 2 bases, the J end lost 4 bases, and 21 bases lay between the germline ends. CDR3 size: 19 residues. CDR1 and CDR2 from the germline V gene are SNHLY and FYNNEI. CDR3 region: CASSELQVLNHGGANVLTF. Here the CDR3 DNA reads TGTGCCAGCAGTGAACTCCAGGTCTTAAATCATGGGGGGGCCAACGTCCTGACTTTC.

The chain uses TRBV30 and TRBJ1-2; D unclear. The germline V gene has CDR1 GTSNPN and CDR2 SVGIG (reference sequence). This CDR3 contains 13 residues. The ends were cut back, 1 base at V and 5 bases at J, with 11 bases in the middle. CDR3 region: CAWSDTVTYGYTF. CDR3 coding DNA: TGTGCCTGGAGTGACACAGTTACTTATGGCTACACCTTC.

This sequence joins TRBV19 and TRBJ2-5; no clear D gene. CDR3 length: 15 amino acids. Trimming took off 2 bases at V and 2 bases at J, with 12 bases between the two ends. In germline, CDR1 is LNHDA, CDR2 SQIVND (reference sequence). Written as DNA, the CDR3 is TGTGCCAGTAGTATAAAGGATCAAGCGCAAGAGACCCAGTACTTC. Its translation: CASSIKDQAQETQYF.

The J gene is TRBJ1-5, the V gene TRBV6-8; D possibly corresponds to TRBD1 (6 bases). CDR1 and CDR2 (germline): MNHGY, SAAAGT. This CDR3 comprises 18 residues. Trimming shortened V by 6 bases and J by 7 bases, and 28 bases separated the two germline ends. The CDR3 DNA reads as TGTGCCAGCAGCACAGGGTCTGTTCGGTGGCTGTGGCACCAGCCCCAGCATTTT. It is translated as CASSTGSVRWLWHQPQHF.

The chain joins TRBV5-4 to TRBJ2-1, with 9 bases that match TRBD1. Per germline, CDR1 SGHNT and CDR2 YYREEE (reference sequence). This CDR3 has 16 amino acids. Trimming at V came to 4 bases and at J to 5 bases, leaving 10 bases not matched to a gene. CDR3 coding DNA: TGTGCCAGCAGCGCAGCGTGGGACAGGGTCCACAATGAGCAGTTCTTC. Protein product: CASSAAWDRVHNEQFF.

V usage is TRBV19 and J usage is TRBJ1-2; D perhaps matches TRBD1 (6 bases). This CDR3 comprises 14 residues. Germline V CDR1 and CDR2: LNHDA, SQIVND (reference sequence). V lost 3 bases and J lost 5, with 13 bases in between. CDR3 sequence: CASSIDGGAYGYTF. The CDR3 DNA is TGTGCCAGTAGTATCGACGGGGGGGCTTATGGCTACACCTTC.

The chain is built from TRBV19 and TRBJ2-7, with 7 bases aligning to TRBD1. Per the germline V gene, CDR1 is LNHDA and CDR2 is SQIVND (reference sequence). This CDR3 has 15 residues. V trimming: 6 bases; J trimming: 3 bases; junction bases outside the gene matches: 11. The CDR3 bases are TGTGCCAGTAGCCCCCTGCGGACAGGCGGCTACGAGCAGTACTTC. It specifies CASSPLRTGGYEQYF.